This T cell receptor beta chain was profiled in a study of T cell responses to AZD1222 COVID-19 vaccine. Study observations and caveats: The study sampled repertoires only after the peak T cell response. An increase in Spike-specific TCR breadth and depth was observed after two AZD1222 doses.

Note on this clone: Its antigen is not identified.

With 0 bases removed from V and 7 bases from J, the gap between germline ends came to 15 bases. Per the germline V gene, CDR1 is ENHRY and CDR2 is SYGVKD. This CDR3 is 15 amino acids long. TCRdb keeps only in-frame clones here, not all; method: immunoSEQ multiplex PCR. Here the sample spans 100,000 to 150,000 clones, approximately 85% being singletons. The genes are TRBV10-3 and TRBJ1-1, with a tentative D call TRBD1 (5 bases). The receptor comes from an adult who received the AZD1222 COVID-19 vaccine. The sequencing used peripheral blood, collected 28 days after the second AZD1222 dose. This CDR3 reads CAISESRSRGGEAFF. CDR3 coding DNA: TGTGCCATCAGTGAGTCGCGGTCGCGTGGGGGTGAAGCTTTCTTT.